This T cell receptor (beta chain) was observed in a study of T cells in Graves' hyperthyroidism and ophthalmopathy. V dropped 4 bases and J dropped 3 bases, with 10 bases sitting between them. The CDR3 sequence is 14 residues long. The V gene's germline CDR1 is MGHRA and CDR2 YSYEKL. From RNA transcripts, TCR beta CDR3 regions were amplified. HTBI primers were employed in a first-round RT-PCR of the TCR CDR3. TCRdb reprocessed the multiplex PCR reads with MiXCR, giving one entry per CDR3 protein. The table records 400,000 to 500,000 distinct CDR3 sequences, roughly 14% of them present only once. In its sample, this clonotype was seen many times.

The specimen sequenced was blood. This sequence joins TRBV4-1 and TRBJ2-1; either TRBD1 or TRBD2 may supply D (5 bases each). This TCR was sampled from a man younger than 35 with Graves' ophthalmopathy. CDR3 DNA: TGCGCCAGCAGCCCGACAGAGGGCTACAATGAGCAGTTCTTC. Amino acids: CASSPTEGYNEQFF.